The rows below give T cell receptor beta chains drawn from one sample of a study of siplizumab effects on memory and regulatory T cells. The table came from immunoSEQ multiplex PCR; TCRdb's copy has only in-frame clones and leaves some out. The sample includes about 110,000 clones, 80% to 95% of them seen just once. Sequenced material: CD4+ T cells sorted from blood. Receptors were obtained from a human donor in good health. The CDR3 runs from the conserved cysteine through the conserved F or W. D genes are given only for firm matches. Expanded clones are given a class, and other clones once, few, many or no size at all.

CDR3nt: TGCGCCAGCAGTGATGCCGGGGCGAGGAGCAATCAGCCCCAGCATTTT
CDR3aa: CASSDAGARSNQPQHF
d_gene: NA
v_gene: TRBV10-2
j_gene: TRBJ1-5
abundance: NA

CDR3nt: TGTGCCAGCAGCGTTTTGACTAGCGGCACCGGGGAGCTGTTTTTT
CDR3aa: CASSVLTSGTGELFF
d_gene: TRBD2
v_gene: TRBV9
j_gene: TRBJ2-2
abundance: NA

CDR3nt: TGTGCCAGCAGCTTAGAAGAGGGCGGGACAGGGCTCTATGGCTACACCTTC
CDR3aa: CASSLEEGGTGLYGYTF
d_gene: TRBD1
v_gene: TRBV11-3
j_gene: TRBJ1-2
abundance: NA

CDR3nt: TGCGCCAGCGGACAGACCATGAACACCGGGGAGCTGTTTTTT
CDR3aa: CASGQTMNTGELFF
d_gene: NA
v_gene: TRBV5-1
j_gene: TRBJ2-2
abundance: once

CDR3nt: TGTGCCAGCAGCCCCCGGGCGTACAATGGCTACACCTTC
CDR3aa: CASSPRAYNGYTF
d_gene: NA
v_gene: TRBV5-8
j_gene: TRBJ1-2
abundance: NA

CDR3nt: TGTGCCAGCAGTCCGGACGGTAGAGGTGCGCAGTATTTT
CDR3aa: CASSPDGRGAQYF
d_gene: NA
v_gene: TRBV2
j_gene: TRBJ2-3
abundance: NA

CDR3nt: TGTGCCAGCACGTACTCCTATAATTCACCCCTCCACTTT
CDR3aa: CASTYSYNSPLHF
d_gene: NA
v_gene: TRBV27
j_gene: TRBJ1-6
abundance: NA

CDR3nt: TGCGCCAGCACGGTCGGAACGGAATCCTTAGATGGCTACACCTTC
CDR3aa: CASTVGTESLDGYTF
d_gene: NA
v_gene: TRBV5-1
j_gene: TRBJ1-2
abundance: NA

CDR3nt: TGTGCCACCAGCAGAGTGGGGACAGGGGTCCACAATGAGCAGTTCTTC
CDR3aa: CATSRVGTGVHNEQFF
d_gene: TRBD1
v_gene: TRBV15
j_gene: TRBJ2-1
abundance: NA

CDR3nt: TGTGCCAGCAGCCCCCACCGACTAGCGGGAGGGATATCCTACGAGCAGTACTTC
CDR3aa: CASSPHRLAGGISYEQYF
d_gene: TRBD2
v_gene: TRBV7-8
j_gene: TRBJ2-7
abundance: few

CDR3nt: TGTGCCAGCAGCCCCTATCCAGGCACAGATACGCAGTATTTT
CDR3aa: CASSPYPGTDTQYF
d_gene: NA
v_gene: TRBV14
j_gene: TRBJ2-3
abundance: NA

CDR3nt: TGTGCCAGCACCGAGGGGCCTACCTCTGGGGCCAACGTCCTGACTTTC
CDR3aa: CASTEGPTSGANVLTF
d_gene: NA
v_gene: TRBV2
j_gene: TRBJ2-6
abundance: NA

CDR3nt: TGTGCCAGGGACGCCTACAATGAGCAGTTCTTC
CDR3aa: CARDAYNEQFF
d_gene: NA
v_gene: TRBV2
j_gene: TRBJ2-1
abundance: NA

CDR3nt: TGCAGCGTTGACGCTAGCGGCTACAATGAGCAGTTCTTC
CDR3aa: CSVDASGYNEQFF
d_gene: TRBD2
v_gene: TRBV29-1
j_gene: TRBJ2-1
abundance: NA

CDR3nt: TGTGCCAGCAGCAGCATCCGGGACAGGTTAGAGGCAGATACGCAGTATTTT
CDR3aa: CASSSIRDRLEADTQYF
d_gene: TRBD1
v_gene: TRBV11-2
j_gene: TRBJ2-3
abundance: NA

CDR3nt: TGCGCCAGCAGCCCGCCGGCTGTCACTGAAGCTTTCTTT
CDR3aa: CASSPPAVTEAFF
d_gene: NA
v_gene: TRBV5-1
j_gene: TRBJ1-1
abundance: NA

CDR3nt: TGTGCCAGCAGTTCCCACGAACAAGAGACCCAGTACTTC
CDR3aa: CASSSHEQETQYF
d_gene: NA
v_gene: TRBV6-5
j_gene: TRBJ2-5
abundance: NA

CDR3nt: TGTGCCAGCAGCGAAACTAGCGGGGGAGTTGGGCAGTTCTTC
CDR3aa: CASSETSGGVGQFF
d_gene: TRBD2
v_gene: TRBV4-2
j_gene: TRBJ2-1
abundance: NA

CDR3nt: TGTGCCAGTTCAAGGTCGCGCGCTCAGCCCCAGCATTTT
CDR3aa: CASSRSRAQPQHF
d_gene: NA
v_gene: TRBV19
j_gene: TRBJ1-5
abundance: NA

CDR3nt: TGTGCCAGCTCACCAAACAGTAACTATGGCTACACCTTC
CDR3aa: CASSPNSNYGYTF
d_gene: NA
v_gene: TRBV18
j_gene: TRBJ1-2
abundance: NA

CDR3nt: TGTGCCAGCAGCGTGACCCCTGCGGGGTATCGAGAGACCCAGTACTTC
CDR3aa: CASSVTPAGYRETQYF
d_gene: NA
v_gene: TRBV9
j_gene: TRBJ2-5
abundance: once

CDR3nt: TGTGCCAGCAGTGAAGCGCTGGGACAGGGCGGCGAGCAGTACTTC
CDR3aa: CASSEALGQGGEQYF
d_gene: TRBD1
v_gene: TRBV6-1
j_gene: TRBJ2-7
abundance: NA

CDR3nt: TGTGCCAGCAGTGACTCTGGGCGGTTCTATGGCTACACCTTC
CDR3aa: CASSDSGRFYGYTF
d_gene: NA
v_gene: TRBV6-4
j_gene: TRBJ1-2
abundance: NA

CDR3nt: TGCGCCAGCAGCCCGGGGGACAGCTCTGGAAACACCATATATTTT
CDR3aa: CASSPGDSSGNTIYF
d_gene: TRBD1
v_gene: TRBV5-1
j_gene: TRBJ1-3
abundance: NA

CDR3nt: TGTGCCAGCAGTTTAGGGAGGACAGGGGTCGGTTCTAGGGGCTACACCTTC
CDR3aa: CASSLGRTGVGSRGYTF
d_gene: TRBD1
v_gene: TRBV28
j_gene: TRBJ1-2
abundance: NA

CDR3nt: TGTGCCAGCAGAGAAACTGGGGAGAGCTACACCTTC
CDR3aa: CASRETGESYTF
d_gene: NA
v_gene: TRBV2
j_gene: TRBJ1-2
abundance: once

CDR3nt: TGTGCCAGCAGTGAACTGTTTCAGCCCCAGCATTTT
CDR3aa: CASSELFQPQHF
d_gene: NA
v_gene: TRBV6-1
j_gene: TRBJ1-5
abundance: NA

CDR3nt: TGTGCCAGCAGCAGGGGGACCGCGAATCAGCCCCAGCATTTT
CDR3aa: CASSRGTANQPQHF
d_gene: TRBD1
v_gene: TRBV6-5
j_gene: TRBJ1-5
abundance: NA

CDR3nt: TGTGCCAGTAGTATAGACGACTCTGGGGCCAACGTCCTGACTTTC
CDR3aa: CASSIDDSGANVLTF
d_gene: NA
v_gene: TRBV19
j_gene: TRBJ2-6
abundance: NA

CDR3nt: TGCGCCAGCAGCCAACCCTTCGGGCAGGGGATTAACACTGAAGCTTTCTTT
CDR3aa: CASSQPFGQGINTEAFF
d_gene: NA
v_gene: TRBV4-1
j_gene: TRBJ1-1
abundance: NA

CDR3nt: TGCGCCAGCAGACGGGGTCTTGGGGGCTCTGGAAACACCATATATTTT
CDR3aa: CASRRGLGGSGNTIYF
d_gene: NA
v_gene: TRBV5-1
j_gene: TRBJ1-3
abundance: NA

CDR3nt: TGCAGTCTCCCCCTCACAGATACGCAGTATTTT
CDR3aa: CSLPLTDTQYF
d_gene: NA
v_gene: TRBV20-1
j_gene: TRBJ2-3
abundance: NA

CDR3nt: TGTGCCAGCAGCGCTACAGGGATGATCGCTGAAGCTTTCTTT
CDR3aa: CASSATGMIAEAFF
d_gene: NA
v_gene: TRBV7-9
j_gene: TRBJ1-1
abundance: NA

CDR3nt: TGTGCCGCGGCCCCCCTACAGGGCACTGAAGCTTTCTTT
CDR3aa: CAAAPLQGTEAFF
d_gene: NA
v_gene: TRBV19
j_gene: TRBJ1-1
abundance: NA

CDR3nt: TGTGCCAGCAGGAGGAACGGGGAGGTCACAGATACGCAGTATTTT
CDR3aa: CASRRNGEVTDTQYF
d_gene: NA
v_gene: TRBV6-1
j_gene: TRBJ2-3
abundance: NA

CDR3nt: TGCGCCAGCAGTCCGGGACAGGCGAGCTCCTATAATTCACCCCTCCACTTT
CDR3aa: CASSPGQASSYNSPLHF
d_gene: TRBD1
v_gene: TRBV4-1
j_gene: TRBJ1-6
abundance: NA

CDR3nt: TGTGCCAGCAGCTGGGTAAATGAGCAGTTCTTC
CDR3aa: CASSWVNEQFF
d_gene: NA
v_gene: TRBV5-4
j_gene: TRBJ2-1
abundance: once

CDR3nt: TGTGCCAGCAGCTTAGATGTCAGGGGTCATGATACGCAGTATTTT
CDR3aa: CASSLDVRGHDTQYF
d_gene: NA
v_gene: TRBV11-3
j_gene: TRBJ2-3
abundance: NA

CDR3nt: TGTGCCAGCAGCCGACAGGGCTACTACAATGAGCAGTTCTTC
CDR3aa: CASSRQGYYNEQFF
d_gene: TRBD1
v_gene: TRBV27
j_gene: TRBJ2-1
abundance: once

CDR3nt: TGTGCCAGCAGCCTTGGCGCGGCTGCCTACGAGCAGTACTTC
CDR3aa: CASSLGAAAYEQYF
d_gene: NA
v_gene: TRBV7-2
j_gene: TRBJ2-7
abundance: NA

CDR3nt: TGTGCCAGCAGTTATTCCGGGACTAGCAGCCCCTACGAGCAGTACTTC
CDR3aa: CASSYSGTSSPYEQYF
d_gene: TRBD2
v_gene: TRBV6-5
j_gene: TRBJ2-7
abundance: NA

CDR3nt: TGTGCCAGCAGCCTAGAAGCGACAACTGAAGCTTTCTTT
CDR3aa: CASSLEATTEAFF
d_gene: NA
v_gene: TRBV9
j_gene: TRBJ1-1
abundance: NA

CDR3nt: TGCGCCAGCAGCTTAAACGACCCGAGGGATAATTCACCCCTCCACTTT
CDR3aa: CASSLNDPRDNSPLHF
d_gene: NA
v_gene: TRBV5-1
j_gene: TRBJ1-6
abundance: NA

CDR3nt: TGTGCCAGCAGCCAGGACAGGACAGGGGGCGGCTACACCTTC
CDR3aa: CASSQDRTGGGYTF
d_gene: TRBD1
v_gene: TRBV4-2
j_gene: TRBJ1-2
abundance: NA

CDR3nt: TGTGCCAGCAGTTCTCAGGGTGCGCGGGTAAACACTGAAGCTTTCTTT
CDR3aa: CASSSQGARVNTEAFF
d_gene: NA
v_gene: TRBV27
j_gene: TRBJ1-1
abundance: NA

CDR3nt: TGTGCCAGTAGTGAACTAGCACAAGAGACCCAGTACTTC
CDR3aa: CASSELAQETQYF
d_gene: NA
v_gene: TRBV19
j_gene: TRBJ2-5
abundance: NA

CDR3nt: TGTGCCAGCAGCATCCGGGAGCAAAGTCCAGCTTTCTTT
CDR3aa: CASSIREQSPAFF
d_gene: NA
v_gene: TRBV7-2
j_gene: TRBJ1-1
abundance: NA

CDR3nt: TGTGCCAGCAGCGTAGATCTCCAGAGTAGCCACCAAGAGACCCAGTACTTC
CDR3aa: CASSVDLQSSHQETQYF
d_gene: NA
v_gene: TRBV9
j_gene: TRBJ2-5
abundance: NA

CDR3nt: TGTGCCAGCTCACCACCTAGGGGAATAAGTGAAAAACTGTTTTTT
CDR3aa: CASSPPRGISEKLFF
d_gene: NA
v_gene: TRBV18
j_gene: TRBJ1-4
abundance: NA

CDR3nt: TGTGCCAGCAGCGTACACAGTTCGGGTCTGATCACTGAAGCTTTCTTT
CDR3aa: CASSVHSSGLITEAFF
d_gene: NA
v_gene: TRBV9
j_gene: TRBJ1-1
abundance: NA

CDR3nt: TGTGCAAGTCGCTTAGGACCAAGCTCCTACGAGCAGTACTTC
CDR3aa: CASRLGPSSYEQYF
d_gene: NA
v_gene: TRBV12-2
j_gene: TRBJ2-7
abundance: NA

CDR3nt: TGTGCCAGCAGCTTGTTACTCACAGATACGCAGTATTTT
CDR3aa: CASSLLLTDTQYF
d_gene: NA
v_gene: TRBV5-6
j_gene: TRBJ2-3
abundance: NA

CDR3nt: TGTGCCAGTCGAGAGGGGGGGAAGGCCGGGGAGCTGTTTTTT
CDR3aa: CASREGGKAGELFF
d_gene: NA
v_gene: TRBV7-2
j_gene: TRBJ2-2
abundance: NA

CDR3nt: TGTGCCAGCGTAAGGGGCTCGAATGGCTACACCTTC
CDR3aa: CASVRGSNGYTF
d_gene: NA
v_gene: TRBV14
j_gene: TRBJ1-2
abundance: NA

CDR3nt: TGTGCCAGCGGGACAGGGGGCAGGGGCTCCTACGAGCAGTACTTC
CDR3aa: CASGTGGRGSYEQYF
d_gene: TRBD1
v_gene: TRBV27
j_gene: TRBJ2-7
abundance: once

CDR3nt: TGTGCCAGCTCAGCCACCCGGCAGGGGATCCCAATCTCTGGGGCCAACGTCCTGACTTTC
CDR3aa: CASSATRQGIPISGANVLTF
d_gene: NA
v_gene: TRBV18
j_gene: TRBJ2-6
abundance: NA

CDR3nt: TGTGCCAGCAGCTTACTTGGTAGCGGGAACTACAATGAGCAGTTCTTC
CDR3aa: CASSLLGSGNYNEQFF
d_gene: TRBD2
v_gene: TRBV7-2
j_gene: TRBJ2-1
abundance: NA